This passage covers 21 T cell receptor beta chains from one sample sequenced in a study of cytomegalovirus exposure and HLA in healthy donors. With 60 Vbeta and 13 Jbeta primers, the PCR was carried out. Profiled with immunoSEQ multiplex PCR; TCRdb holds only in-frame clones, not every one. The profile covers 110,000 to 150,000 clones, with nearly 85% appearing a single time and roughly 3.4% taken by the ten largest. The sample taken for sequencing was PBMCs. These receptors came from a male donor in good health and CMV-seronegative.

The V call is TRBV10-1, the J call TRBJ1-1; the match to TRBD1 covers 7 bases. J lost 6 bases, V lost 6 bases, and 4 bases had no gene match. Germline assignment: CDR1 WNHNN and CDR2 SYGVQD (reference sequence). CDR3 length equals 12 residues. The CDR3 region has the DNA TGCGCCAGCAGGGGACAGAGGCCTGAAGCTTTCTTT. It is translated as CASRGQRPEAFF.

The DNA of the CDR3 is TGTGCCAGCAGCGTAGGATTGCGGGGGAAGGGCACAGATACGCAGTATTTT. Translating it yields CASSVGLRGKGTDTQYF. The chain joins TRBV9 to TRBJ2-3; 7 positions agree with TRBD2. CDR1 is SGDLS and CDR2 is YYNGEE in the germline V gene. J gave up 1 base and V 0 bases, and 8 bases lay outside the gene matches. The CDR3 is 17 amino acids.

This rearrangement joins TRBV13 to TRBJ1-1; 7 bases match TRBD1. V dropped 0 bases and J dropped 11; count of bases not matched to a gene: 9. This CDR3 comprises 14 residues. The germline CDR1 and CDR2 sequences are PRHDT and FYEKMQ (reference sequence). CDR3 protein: CASSLGLEGAGAFF. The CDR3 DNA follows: TGTGCCAGCAGCTTAGGCCTCGAGGGGGCAGGCGCTTTCTTT. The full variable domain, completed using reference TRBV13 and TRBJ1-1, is AAGVIQSPRHLIKEKRETATLKCYPIPRHDTVYWYQQGPGQDPQFLISFYEKMQSDKGSIPDRFSAQQFSDYHSELNMSSLELGDSALYFCASSLGLEGAGAFFGQGTRLTVV.

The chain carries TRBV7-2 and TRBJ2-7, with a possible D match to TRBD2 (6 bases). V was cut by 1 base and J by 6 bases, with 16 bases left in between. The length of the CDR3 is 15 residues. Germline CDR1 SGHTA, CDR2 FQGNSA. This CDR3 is CASSLEWASAVEQYF. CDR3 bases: TGTGCCAGCAGCTTAGAATGGGCTAGCGCCGTCGAGCAGTACTTC. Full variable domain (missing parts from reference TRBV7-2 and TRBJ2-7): GAGVSQSPSNKVTEKGKDVELRCDPISGHTALYWYRQSLGQGLEFLIYFQGNSAPDKSGLPSDRFSAERTGGSVSTLTIQRTQQEDSAVYLCASSLEWASAVEQYFGPGTRLTVT.

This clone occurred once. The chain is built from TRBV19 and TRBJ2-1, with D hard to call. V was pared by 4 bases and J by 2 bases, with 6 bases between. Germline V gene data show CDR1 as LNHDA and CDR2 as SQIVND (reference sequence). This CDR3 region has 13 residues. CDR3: CASSTPAYNEQFF. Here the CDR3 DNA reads TGTGCCAGTAGTACTCCGGCCTACAATGAGCAGTTCTTC.

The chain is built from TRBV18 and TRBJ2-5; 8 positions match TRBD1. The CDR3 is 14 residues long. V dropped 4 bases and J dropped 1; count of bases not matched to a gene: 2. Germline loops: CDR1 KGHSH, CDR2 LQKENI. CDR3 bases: TGTGCCAGCTCACAGGACAGGGTCCAAGAGACCCAGTACTTC. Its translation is CASSQDRVQETQYF.

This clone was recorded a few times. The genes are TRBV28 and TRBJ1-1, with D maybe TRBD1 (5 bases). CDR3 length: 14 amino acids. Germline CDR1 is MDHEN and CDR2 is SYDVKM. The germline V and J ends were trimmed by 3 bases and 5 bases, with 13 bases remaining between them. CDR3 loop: CASSLGGSGTEAFF. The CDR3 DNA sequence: TGTGCCAGCAGTTTGGGGGGTTCTGGGACTGAAGCTTTCTTT.

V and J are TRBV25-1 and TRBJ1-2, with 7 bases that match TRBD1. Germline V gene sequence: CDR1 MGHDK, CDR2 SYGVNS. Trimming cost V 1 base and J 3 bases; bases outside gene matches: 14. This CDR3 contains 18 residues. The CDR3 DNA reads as TGTGCCAGCAGTGAATTTGGACGAGGGGGCGCGACTGACTATGGCTACACCTTC. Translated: CASSEFGRGGATDYGYTF.

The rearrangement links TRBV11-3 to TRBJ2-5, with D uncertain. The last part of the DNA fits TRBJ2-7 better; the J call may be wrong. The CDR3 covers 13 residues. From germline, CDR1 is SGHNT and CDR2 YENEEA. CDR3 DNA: TGTGCCAGCAGCCTTCAGAAAAACTACGAGCAGTACTTC. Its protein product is CASSLQKNYEQYF.

In DNA, the CDR3 is TGTGCCAGCAGCCCCAGGTCTGGGGCCAACGTCCTGACTTTC. Translated: CASSPRSGANVLTF. The genes are TRBV7-6 and TRBJ2-6; D is ambiguous. Germline assignment: CDR1 SGHVS and CDR2 FNYEAQ. CDR3 length equals 14 residues. Trimming left V 5 bases short and J 1 base short, with 6 bases between.

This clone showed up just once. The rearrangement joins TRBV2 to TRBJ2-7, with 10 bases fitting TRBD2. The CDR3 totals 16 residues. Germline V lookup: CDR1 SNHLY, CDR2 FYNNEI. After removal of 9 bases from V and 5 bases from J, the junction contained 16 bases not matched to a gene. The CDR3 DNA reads TGTGCCAGGGAGAGACTAGCGGGTTCTACCCGGGACGAGCAGTACTTC. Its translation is CARERLAGSTRDEQYF.

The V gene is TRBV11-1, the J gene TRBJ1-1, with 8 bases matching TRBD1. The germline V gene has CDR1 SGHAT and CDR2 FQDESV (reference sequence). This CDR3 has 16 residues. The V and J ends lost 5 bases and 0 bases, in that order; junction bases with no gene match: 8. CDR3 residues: CASSPDRGRVNTEAFF. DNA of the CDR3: TGTGCCAGCAGCCCCGACAGGGGCCGGGTGAACACTGAAGCTTTCTTT. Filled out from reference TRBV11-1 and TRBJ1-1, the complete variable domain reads EAEVAQSPRYKITEKSQAVAFWCDPISGHATLYWYRQILGQGPELLVQFQDESVVDDSQLPKDRFSAERLKGVDSTLKIQPAELGDSAMYLCASSPDRGRVNTEAFFGQGTRLTVV.

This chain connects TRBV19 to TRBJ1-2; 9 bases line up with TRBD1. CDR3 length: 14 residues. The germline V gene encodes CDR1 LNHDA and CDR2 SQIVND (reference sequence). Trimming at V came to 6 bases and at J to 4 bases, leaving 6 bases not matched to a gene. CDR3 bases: TGTGCCAGTAGCCGGGACAGGGCAGCCTATGGCTACACCTTC. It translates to CASSRDRAAYGYTF.

This chain's CDR3 is CASSSYLGRSTDTQYF. The CDR3 DNA sequence: TGTGCCAGCAGTTCATACTTAGGGAGAAGCACAGATACGCAGTATTTT. V and J are TRBV27 and TRBJ2-3, with D maybe TRBD2 (5 bases). CDR1 MNHEY and CDR2 SMNVEV come from the germline V gene (reference sequence). V was trimmed by 4 bases and J by 0 bases, leaving 14 bases between them. The CDR3 totals 16 residues.

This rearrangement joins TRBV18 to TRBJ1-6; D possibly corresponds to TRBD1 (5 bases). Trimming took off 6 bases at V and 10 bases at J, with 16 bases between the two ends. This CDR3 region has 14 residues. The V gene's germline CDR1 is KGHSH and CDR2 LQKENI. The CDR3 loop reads CASSGDSPKSPLHF. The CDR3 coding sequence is TGTGCCAGCTCTGGAGACAGCCCAAAATCACCCCTCCACTTT.

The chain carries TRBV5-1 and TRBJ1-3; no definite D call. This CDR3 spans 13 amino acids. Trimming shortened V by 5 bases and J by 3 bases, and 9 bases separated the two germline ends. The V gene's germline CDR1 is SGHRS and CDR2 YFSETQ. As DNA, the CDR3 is TGCGCCAGCAGGGCCGAAGTTGGAAACACCATATATTTT. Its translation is CASRAEVGNTIYF.

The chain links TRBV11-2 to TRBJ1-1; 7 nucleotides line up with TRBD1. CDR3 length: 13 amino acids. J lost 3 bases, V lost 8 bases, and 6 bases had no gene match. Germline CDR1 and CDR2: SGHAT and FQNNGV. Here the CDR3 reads CASHRDRDTEAFF. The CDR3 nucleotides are TGTGCCAGCCACCGGGACAGAGACACTGAAGCTTTCTTT. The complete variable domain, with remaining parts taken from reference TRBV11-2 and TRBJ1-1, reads EAGVAQSPRYKIIEKRQSVAFWCNPISGHATLYWYQQILGQGPKLLIQFQNNGVVDDSQLPKDRFSAERLKGVDSTLKIQPAKLEDSAVYLCASHRDRDTEAFFGQGTRLTVV.

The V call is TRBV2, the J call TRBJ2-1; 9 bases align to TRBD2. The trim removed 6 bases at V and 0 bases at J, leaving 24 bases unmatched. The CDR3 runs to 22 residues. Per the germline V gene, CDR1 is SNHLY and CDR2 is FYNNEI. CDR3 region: CASSQTWVPGLAYFSSYNEQFF. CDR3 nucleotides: TGTGCCAGCAGCCAAACATGGGTACCGGGACTAGCCTATTTTAGCTCCTACAATGAGCAGTTCTTC.

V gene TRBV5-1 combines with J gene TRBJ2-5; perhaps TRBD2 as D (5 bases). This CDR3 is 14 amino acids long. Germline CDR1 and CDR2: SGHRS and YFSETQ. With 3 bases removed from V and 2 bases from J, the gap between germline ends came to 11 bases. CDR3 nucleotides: TGCGCCAGCAGCTCCGGACTGGGACAAGAGACCCAGTACTTC. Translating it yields CASSSGLGQETQYF.

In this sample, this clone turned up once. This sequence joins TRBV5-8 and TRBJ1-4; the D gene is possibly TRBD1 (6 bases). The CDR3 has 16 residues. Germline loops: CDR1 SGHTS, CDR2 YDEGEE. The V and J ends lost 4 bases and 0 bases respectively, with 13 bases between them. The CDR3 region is CASSADSWTTNEKLFF. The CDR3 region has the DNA TGTGCCAGCAGCGCGGACAGTTGGACAACTAATGAAAAACTGTTTTTT.

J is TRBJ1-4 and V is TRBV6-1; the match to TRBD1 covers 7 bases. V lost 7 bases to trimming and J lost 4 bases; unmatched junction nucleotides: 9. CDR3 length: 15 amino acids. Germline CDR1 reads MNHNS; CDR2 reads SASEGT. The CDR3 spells CASKWGDSNNEKLFF. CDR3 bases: TGTGCCAGCAAGTGGGGGGACAGCAATAATGAAAAACTGTTTTTT.